These T cell receptor beta chains were read from a single sample in a study of blood T cell repertoires in COVID-19. Sequencing used immunoSEQ multiplex PCR; TCRdb keeps in-frame clones, though not all of them. Seen here are about 210,000 clones, around nine tenths observed once, and the top ten hold 1.5%. Specimen: peripheral blood. These receptor sequences come from a man aged 18 to 35 with active or convalescent COVID-19. The CDR3 runs from the conserved cysteine through the conserved F or W. The order of the fields is V gene, J gene, D gene, clone size, CDR3 protein, CDR3 DNA. The D gene is left open where the match is weak. The size field is filled for only some rows; it gives once, few, many or a size class.

TRBV10-3	TRBJ2-7	TRBD1	NA	CAISAGQGGYEQYF	TGTGCCATCAGTGCGGGACAGGGTGGCTACGAGCAGTACTTC
TRBV5-4	TRBJ2-7	NA	NA	CASSLDSGSYEQYF	TGTGCCAGCAGCTTGGATAGTGGTTCCTACGAGCAGTACTTC
TRBV6-1	TRBJ2-7	TRBD1	NA	CASSEPPDRVRYEQYF	TGTGCCAGCAGTGAACCCCCGGACAGGGTGCGGTACGAGCAGTACTTC
TRBV20-1	TRBJ2-1	NA	once	CSASRGLQDEQFF	TGCAGTGCTAGTAGGGGCCTACAGGATGAGCAGTTCTTC
TRBV7-2	TRBJ1-2	NA	NA	CVSSEDNSNYGYTF	TGTGTCAGCAGCGAGGACAACTCTAACTATGGCTACACCTTC
TRBV12-3/TRBV12-4	TRBJ1-1	NA	NA	CASNTGMNTEAFF	TGTGCCAGCAATACGGGGATGAACACTGAAGCTTTCTTT
TRBV6-2/TRBV6-3	TRBJ2-5	TRBD1	NA	CATSDRGPVRETQYF	TGTGCCACCAGCGACAGGGGGCCAGTGAGAGAGACCCAGTACTTC
TRBV27	TRBJ1-5	NA	NA	CASSRQTNQPQHF	TGTGCCAGCAGCCGACAGACCAATCAGCCCCAGCATTTT
TRBV19	TRBJ2-7	NA	NA	CASSMAGESYEQYF	TGTGCCAGTAGTATGGCAGGGGAGTCCTACGAGCAGTACTTC
TRBV28	TRBJ1-3	NA	NA	CATTPAGNANTIYF	TGTGCCACGACCCCCGCAGGGAACGCAAACACCATATATTTT
TRBV6-6	TRBJ2-7	TRBD1	NA	CATTQGAYEQYF	TGTGCCACCACACAGGGGGCCTACGAGCAGTACTTC
TRBV7-3	TRBJ1-5	TRBD1	NA	CASGQGKYSNQPQHF	TGTGCCAGCGGACAGGGGAAGTATAGCAATCAGCCCCAGCATTTT
TRBV27	TRBJ1-6	NA	NA	CASSNREGSSPLHF	TGTGCCAGCAGCAACAGGGAAGGGAGTTCACCCCTCCACTTT
TRBV9	TRBJ2-7	NA	NA	CASSVQQDYNSYEQYF	TGTGCCAGCAGCGTCCAACAGGATTACAACTCCTACGAGCAGTACTTC
TRBV15	TRBJ1-3	NA	NA	CATMDGPAKYSGNTIYF	TGTGCCACCATGGATGGGCCTGCGAAGTACTCTGGAAACACCATATATTTT
TRBV15	TRBJ2-3	NA	NA	CATSGRLAWSTDTQYF	TGTGCCACCAGCGGGCGTCTAGCTTGGAGCACAGATACGCAGTATTTT
TRBV18	TRBJ1-3	TRBD1	NA	CASSPGQGVSGNTIYF	TGTGCCAGCTCACCCGGACAGGGGGTCTCTGGAAACACCATATATTTT
TRBV27	TRBJ1-5	NA	NA	CASRMDSLNSNQPQHF	TGTGCCAGCAGGATGGACAGCTTGAATAGCAATCAGCCCCAGCATTTT
TRBV27	TRBJ1-1	NA	once	CASSSWGLTEAFF	TGTGCCAGCAGTTCATGGGGACTCACTGAAGCTTTCTTT
TRBV27	TRBJ2-7	TRBD1	NA	CASRRTGGDEQYF	TGTGCCAGCAGGAGGACAGGGGGGGACGAGCAGTACTTC
TRBV7-2	TRBJ2-1	NA	NA	CASSKTYNEQFF	TGTGCCAGCAGCAAGACATACAATGAGCAGTTCTTC
TRBV5-1	TRBJ2-7	TRBD1	NA	CASSSGQGAYEQYF	TGCGCCAGCAGCTCCGGACAGGGAGCCTACGAGCAGTACTTC
TRBV7-9	TRBJ2-1	NA	NA	CASSSFYNEQFF	TGTGCCAGCAGCTCTTTCTACAATGAGCAGTTCTTC
TRBV14	TRBJ1-5	NA	NA	CASSHGGENQPQHF	TGTGCCAGCAGCCATGGAGGGGAAAATCAGCCCCAGCATTTT
TRBV27	TRBJ1-3	NA	NA	CASSPNSGNTIYF	TGTGCCAGCAGTCCAAACTCTGGAAACACCATATATTTT